Presented here are 2 T cell receptor beta chains from one specimen sequenced in a study of blood T cell repertoires in COVID-19. Measured with immunoSEQ multiplex PCR; TCRdb has only the in-frame clones, and not every one. Among 200,000 to 250,000 clones listed, 88% were seen once. Sample: PBMCs or T cells enriched from blood (not recorded which). Receptor source: a woman in her forties or fifties with acute COVID-19.

The CDR3 protein is CASTTRTGGYEQYF. The CDR3 DNA follows: TGTGCCAGCACCACTCGGACAGGGGGCTACGAGCAGTACTTC. This chain connects TRBV28 to TRBJ2-7; 10 nucleotides agree with TRBD1. V dropped 7 bases and J dropped 3; count of bases not matched to a gene: 6. Germline CDR1 and CDR2: MDHEN and SYDVKM. This CDR3 has 14 amino acids.

This clone is a singleton in its sample. V is TRBV30 and J is TRBJ2-3; TRBD2 is a possible D gene (5 bases). Germline V gives CDR1 GTSNPN, CDR2 SVGIG (reference sequence). V was clipped by 2 bases and J by 0 bases, with 12 bases between them. CDR3 length: 15 residues. The DNA of the CDR3 is TGTGCCTGGAGTAAGCTAGCTGCTAGCACAGATACGCAGTATTTT. It encodes CAWSKLAASTDTQYF. Supplemented by reference TRBV30 and TRBJ2-3, the full variable domain reads SQTIHQWPATLVQPVGSPLSLECTVEGTSNPNLYWYRQAAGRGLQLLFYSVGIGQISSEVPQNLSASRPQDRQFILSSKKLLLSDSGFYLCAWSKLAASTDTQYFGPGTRLTVL.